The 15 T cell receptor beta chains below were found in one sample sequenced in a study of OX40 agonist ivuxolimab in advanced cancers. Library prep was done by the immunoSEQ multiplex PCR assay. TCRdb carries this immuneACCESS record with in-frame sequences only. Its versions omit some clonotypes, under half of them owing to an unresolved V gene in the studies checked, with the rest unexplained. The sample table records about 49,000 clones; nearly 80% of these occur just once. The ten biggest clones cover over 6.5% of the sample. The specimen comprised CD4+ or CD8+ T cells sorted from blood, sampled in a trial of the OX40 agonist ivuxolimab. Source of these receptors: an adult with an advanced solid tumor such as melanoma, head and neck, liver or kidney cancer.

The gene calls are TRBV6-5 and TRBJ1-2; 8 nucleotides agree with TRBD1. CDR3 length equals 15 residues. Trimming took 5 bases from V and 3 from J; bases not matched to a gene: 8. Per germline, CDR1 MNHEY and CDR2 SVGAGI. CDR3: CASSTTGGKYYGYTF. The CDR3 coding sequence is TGTGCCAGCAGTACCACAGGGGGGAAGTACTATGGCTACACCTTC.

The V call is TRBV10-2, the J call TRBJ2-5; D gene ambiguous. The CDR3 is 13 residues long. V was trimmed by 0 bases and J by 3 bases, leaving 5 bases between them. Germline V gene sequence: CDR1 WSHSY, CDR2 SAAADI. This chain's CDR3 is CASSESFEETQYF. CDR3 nucleotide sequence: TGCGCCAGCAGTGAGTCGTTCGAAGAGACCCAGTACTTC.

This chain links TRBV29-1 with TRBJ2-1, with D unclear. There are 15 residues in the CDR3. CDR1 and CDR2 from the germline V gene are SQVTM and ANQGSEA. The germline V and J ends were trimmed by 4 bases and 0 bases, with 13 bases remaining between them. CDR3 in DNA: TGCAGCGTTGTTGGCGGAGATAGCTCCTACAATGAGCAGTTCTTC. Translating it yields CSVVGGDSSYNEQFF.

This clone was observed a single time. The chain has TRBV30 and TRBJ2-1; TRBD1 matches 9 bases. The CDR3 has 14 amino acids. The germline V gene has CDR1 GTSNPN and CDR2 SVGIG (reference sequence). V was clipped by 7 bases and J by 9 bases; unmatched bases: 13. The CDR3 here is CAFSRGTGWTEQFF. CDR3 nucleotide sequence: TGTGCCTTCTCTCGGGGGACAGGGTGGACTGAGCAGTTCTTC.

The table lists this clone with a few counts. The rearrangement links TRBV30 to TRBJ1-5, with TRBD1 as a possible D gene (5 bases). Trimming took off 5 bases at V and 5 bases at J, with 16 bases between the two ends. CDR3 size: 14 residues. CDR1 is GTSNPN, CDR2 SVGIG, per germline (reference sequence). The CDR3 DNA reads TGTGCCTGGGGTAGGGGCGGTCGGGATCAGCCCCAGCATTTT. Its protein product is CAWGRGGRDQPQHF.

This clone was picked up a small number of times. J is TRBJ2-2 and V is TRBV5-6; 7 nucleotides match TRBD2. CDR1 is SGHDT, CDR2 YYEEEE, per germline. The junction had 10 bases not matched to a gene; V was cut back by 1 base and J by 4 bases. This CDR3 is built from 17 residues. The CDR3 DNA is TGTGCCAGCAGCTTGTACGTTAAAGGGAGGGCCACCGGGGAGCTGTTTTTT. It encodes CASSLYVKGRATGELFF.

Only a few counts were recorded for this clone. This rearrangement joins TRBV9 to TRBJ2-3; TRBD2 matches at 12 bases. This CDR3 has 17 residues. The germline gives CDR1 SGDLS, CDR2 YYNGEE. The J segment lost 4 bases and the V segment lost 4 bases, leaving 10 bases of the junction unmatched. The CDR3 bases are TGTGCCAGCAGCCCCTTTTTGACTAGCGGGAGCGCAGATACGCAGTATTTT. Translated, it gives CASSPFLTSGSADTQYF.

The chain links TRBV7-2 to TRBJ2-6; D possibly corresponds to TRBD1 (5 bases). The CDR3 loop spans 19 amino acids. Trimming pared 6 bases from V and 1 base from J, leaving 22 bases between. Per the germline V gene, CDR1 is SGHTA and CDR2 is FQGNSA. CDR3 nucleotide sequence: TGTGCCAGCAGTTTCACCCTAGGGGCGGCCCGTTCTGGGGCCAACGTCCTGACTTTC. Translated, it gives CASSFTLGAARSGANVLTF. Complete variable domain (other parts from reference TRBV7-2 and TRBJ2-6): GAGVSQSPSNKVTEKGKDVELRCDPISGHTALYWYRQSLGQGLEFLIYFQGNSAPDKSGLPSDRFSAERTGGSVSTLTIQRTQQEDSAVYLCASSFTLGAARSGANVLTFGAGSRLTVL.

The J gene is TRBJ2-7, the V gene TRBV18; 11 positions agree with TRBD2. Germline CDR1 is KGHSH and CDR2 is LQKENI. The trim removed 0 bases at V and 5 bases at J, leaving 12 bases unmatched. The CDR3 has 18 amino acids. The CDR3 DNA sequence: TGTGCCAGCTCACCACCGAGTAGCGGGAGGGACCTCGGGGACGAGCAGTACTTC. As protein: CASSPPSSGRDLGDEQYF. Combining the CDR3 with reference TRBV18 and TRBJ2-7 gives the whole variable domain NAGVMQNPRHLVRRRGQEARLRCSPMKGHSHVYWYRQLPEEGLKFMVYLQKENIIDESGMPKERFSAEFPKEGPSILRIQQVVRGDSAAYFCASSPPSSGRDLGDEQYFGPGTRLTVT.

This chain joins TRBV5-4 and TRBJ1-2, with D maybe TRBD1 (5 bases). From germline, CDR1 is SGHNT and CDR2 YYREEE (reference sequence). The ends were cut back, 3 bases at V and 4 bases at J, with 19 bases in the middle. CDR3 size: 16 residues. This CDR3 reads CASSSGTNLRSYGYTF. The CDR3 region has the DNA TGTGCCAGCAGCTCCGGGACGAATCTAAGGAGCTATGGCTACACCTTC.

In this sample, this clone turned up once. V and J are TRBV9 and TRBJ2-2; D gene ambiguous. The V end was cut by 3 bases, the J end by 2 bases, with 11 bases between. CDR1 and CDR2 (germline): SGDLS, YYNGEE. The CDR3 runs 15 residues. This chain's CDR3 is CASSGRSLNTGELFF. CDR3 coding DNA: TGTGCCAGCAGCGGCCGCTCACTTAACACCGGGGAGCTGTTTTTT.

The J gene is TRBJ1-1, the V gene TRBV5-5; no clear D gene. Trimming cost V 1 base and J 0 bases, with 4 bases left between them. Germline V gives CDR1 SGHKS, CDR2 YYEKEE (reference sequence). This CDR3 has 13 amino acids. CDR3 DNA: TGTGCCAGCAGCTTGTCGGTGAACACTGAAGCTTTCTTT. This gives the protein CASSLSVNTEAFF.

This clone was recorded a few times. CDR3 loop: CASSLILGANVLTF. CDR3 in DNA: TGTGCCAGCAGCTTAATTTTGGGGGCCAACGTCCTGACTTTC. V and J are TRBV5-8 and TRBJ2-6; D is unclear. Trimming shortened V by 2 bases and J by 4 bases, and 7 bases separated the two germline ends. From germline, CDR1 is SGHTS and CDR2 YDEGEE. This CDR3 region has 14 residues.

The gene calls are TRBV4-2 and TRBJ2-7, with 12 bases matching TRBD2. The V gene's germline CDR1 is LGHNA and CDR2 YNFKEQ. The CDR3 has 16 residues. After removal of 4 bases from V and 0 bases from J, the junction contained 4 bases not matched to a gene. The CDR3 DNA is TGTGCCAGCAGCCGGACTAGCGGGGCAAACTCCTACGAGCAGTACTTC. Its protein is CASSRTSGANSYEQYF.

This clone was picked up one time. The rearrangement uses TRBV10-3 and TRBJ2-7; 8 positions match TRBD1. After removal of 6 bases from V and 6 bases from J, the junction contained 19 bases not matched to a gene. The CDR3 length is 17 residues. Germline values: CDR1 ENHRY, CDR2 SYGVKD. CDR3 residues: CAISPWVGQDVVSEQYF. CDR3 sequence (DNA): TGTGCCATCAGCCCCTGGGTGGGACAGGATGTTGTTAGCGAGCAGTACTTC.